Presented here are 6 T cell receptor beta chains from one specimen sequenced in a study of blood T cell repertoires in COVID-19. Libraries were prepared by immunoSEQ multiplex PCR; TCRdb keeps only in-frame clonotypes and omits some of them. The sample lists a few hundred thousand clones; 86% were seen once. Sequences were obtained from peripheral blood. The receptor source for this set is an elderly man with acute or convalescent COVID-19.

V is TRBV14 and J is TRBJ1-1; 8 positions agree with TRBD1. Losses at the gene ends were 5 bases for V and 5 bases for J; bases not matched to a gene: 10. In germline, CDR1 is SGHDN, CDR2 FVKESK. There are 15 residues in the CDR3. CDR3 nucleotides: TGTGCCAGCAGCAAGAGGACAGGGAGCGGGACTGAAGCTTTCTTT. This sequence encodes CASSKRTGSGTEAFF.

The genes are TRBV9 and TRBJ1-2; tentative D call: TRBD1 (5 bases). This CDR3 is 13 amino acids long. The V gene lost 5 bases and the J gene lost 4 bases, with 12 bases spanning the gap. The germline V gene encodes CDR1 SGDLS and CDR2 YYNGEE. Written as DNA, the CDR3 is TGTGCCAGCAGGGACCAGGGCTCCTATGGCTACACCTTC. It is translated as CASRDQGSYGYTF.

This chain links TRBV6-2 or TRBV6-3 with TRBJ2-2; unclear D gene. Germline V gives CDR1 MNHEY, CDR2 SVGEGT. Between the trimmed V and J ends, which lost 4 bases and 4 bases, there was a span of 10 bases. The CDR3 consists of 14 residues. CDR3 sequence reads: CASSFMAGTGELFF. The CDR3 DNA is TGTGCCAGCAGTTTTATGGCTGGCACCGGGGAGCTGTTTTTT.

This clone occurred many times. The chain joins TRBV27 to TRBJ2-1; 8 bases are shared with TRBD1. The CDR3 length is 15 residues. J gave up 2 bases and V 6 bases, and 6 bases lay outside the gene matches. From germline, CDR1 is MNHEY and CDR2 SMNVEV (reference sequence). The CDR3 loop reads CASSLIQGAYNEQFF. CDR3 bases: TGTGCCAGCAGCCTAATACAGGGGGCCTACAATGAGCAGTTCTTC.

CDR3 bases: TGTGCCAGCAGCACACAGGGAGATACGCAGTATTTT. Its translation: CASSTQGDTQYF. This chain links TRBV12-3 or TRBV12-4 with TRBJ2-3, with TRBD1 as a possible D gene (6 bases). The CDR3 consists of 12 residues. Trimming cost V 6 bases and J 5 bases, with 9 bases left between them.

This clone was recorded only once. This sequence joins TRBV5-6 and TRBJ1-4; 7 bases are a match to TRBD1. Germline values: CDR1 SGHDT, CDR2 YYEEEE. The CDR3 spans 14 residues. Trimming at V came to 4 bases and at J to 7 bases, leaving 7 bases not matched to a gene. This CDR3 reads CASSPGGLGEKLFF. DNA for the CDR3: TGTGCCAGCAGCCCAGGGGGGCTAGGTGAAAAACTGTTTTTT.